This TCR beta chain was recovered during a study of post-analysis software for immune sequencing data. Broader study findings: Controls significantly exceeded multiple sclerosis patients in normalized Chao1 diversity. Patients showed TRBV5-6, TRBV5-1 and TRBV20-1 among a few TRBV segments more frequent than in controls.

Unique molecular identifiers were present in the TCR beta cDNA libraries. TCRdb reanalysed the PCR reads using MiXCR and keeps one entry per CDR3 protein. This sample has approximately 150,000 distinct CDR3 sequences, with around 30% found just once. There are many counts of this clonotype. Its antigen remains unknown. CDR1 is SGHRS and CDR2 is YFSETQ in the germline V gene. This CDR3 is built from 13 residues. V was cut by 1 base and J by 4 bases, with 6 bases left in between. The chain uses TRBV5-1 and TRBJ2-1, with unresolved D. The source is a girl between 5 and 17 years old with multiple sclerosis. The material sequenced was blood. The CDR3 DNA reads TGCGCCAGCAGCTTGTCCGTTTACAATGAGCAGTTCTTC. It codes for CASSLSVYNEQFF.